This entry lists 30 T cell receptor beta chains sequenced from one sample in a study of blood T cell repertoires in COVID-19. Produced via immunoSEQ multiplex PCR; TCRdb's table is partial and in-frame only. Here the sample spans some 250,000 clones, around four fifths being singletons. The sequenced sample consisted of peripheral blood. The receptors were sampled from a man aged 35 to 55 with active or convalescent COVID-19.

The chain links TRBV9 to TRBJ1-2; D is possibly TRBD1 (6 bases). CDR3 length equals 15 residues. Between the trimmed V and J ends, which lost 3 bases and 6 bases, there was a span of 18 bases. Germline V gene data show CDR1 as SGDLS and CDR2 as YYNGEE. The CDR3 DNA follows: TGTGCCAGCAGCGGTTCGACAGGCCTTTTCGATGGCTACACCTTC. Its translation: CASSGSTGLFDGYTF.

The V and J genes are TRBV7-2 and TRBJ2-1; D is ambiguous. Trimming shortened V by 2 bases and J by 0 bases, and 8 bases separated the two germline ends. CDR1 and CDR2 (germline): SGHTA, FQGNSA. The CDR3 is made up of 15 amino acids. CDR3 loop: CASSLPLSSYNEQFF. CDR3 DNA: TGTGCCAGCAGCTTACCCCTGAGCTCCTACAATGAGCAGTTCTTC.

The chain couples TRBV12-5 to TRBJ2-2, with 9 positions matching TRBD1. The length of the CDR3 is 15 residues. Trimming took 6 bases from V and 6 from J; bases not matched to a gene: 8. Germline V gene data show CDR1 as LGHNT and CDR2 as FRNRAP. The DNA for the CDR3 is TGTGCTAGTGGCTCGGACAGGGGCATAGCCGGGGAGCTGTTTTTT. Protein: CASGSDRGIAGELFF.

The V call is TRBV7-9, the J call TRBJ2-1; TRBD2 agrees at 7 bases. After removal of 5 bases from V and 7 bases from J, the junction contained 8 bases not matched to a gene. This CDR3 region has 14 residues. Germline CDR1 and CDR2: SEHNR and FQNEAQ (reference sequence). The DNA for the CDR3 is TGTGCCAGCAGCACGGCCGGGACTACAAATGAGCAGTTCTTC. This encodes CASSTAGTTNEQFF.

The chain joins TRBV29-1 to TRBJ2-7, with 7 nucleotides matching TRBD2. Per germline, CDR1 SQVTM and CDR2 ANQGSEA. The CDR3 has 13 residues. Germline trimming cut 3 bases from V and 5 bases from J; bases unmatched to any gene: 7. The CDR3 DNA sequence: TGCAGCGTTGAGACTAGCTATCAGGACGAGCAGTACTTC. As protein: CSVETSYQDEQYF.

The V and J genes are TRBV5-1 and TRBJ1-1; 7 bases agree with TRBD1. The CDR3 runs to 15 residues. V was pared by 0 bases and J by 0 bases, with 2 bases of the junction left unmatched. Germline CDR1 is SGHRS and CDR2 is YFSETQ. The CDR3 spells CASSLGDSLNTEAFF. In DNA, the CDR3 is TGCGCCAGCAGCTTGGGGGACAGCCTGAACACTGAAGCTTTCTTT.

V gene TRBV4-3 combines with J gene TRBJ1-6, with 8 bases lining up with TRBD1. The CDR3 runs 18 residues. Germline V CDR1 and CDR2: LGHNA, YSLEER. With 1 base clipped from V and 1 base from J, the junction kept 6 bases outside the gene matches. CDR3: CASSQGTGKGSYNSPLHF. The DNA for the CDR3 is TGCGCCAGCAGCCAAGGGACAGGGAAAGGGTCCTATAATTCACCCCTCCACTTT.

The chain joins TRBV5-6 to TRBJ2-2; 7 positions match TRBD1. With V trimmed by 0 bases and J by 0 bases, 5 bases remained unmatched. Germline CDR1 SGHDT, CDR2 YYEEEE. CDR3 length equals 17 residues. The CDR3 DNA is TGTGCCAGCAGCTTGGATCCGGGGACAGCGAACACCGGGGAGCTGTTTTTT. Encoded protein: CASSLDPGTANTGELFF.

This chain connects TRBV7-9 to TRBJ2-2; 9 nucleotides line up with TRBD1. Germline loops: CDR1 SEHNR, CDR2 FQNEAQ (reference sequence). The ends lost 7 bases at V and 6 bases at J; junction bases unmatched: 15. The CDR3 covers 17 residues. CDR3 amino acids: CASNQYRDRVTSGELFF. In DNA, the CDR3 is TGTGCCAGCAACCAATACCGGGACAGGGTAACCTCCGGGGAGCTGTTTTTT.

The genes are TRBV4-2 and TRBJ2-1, with 9 positions matching TRBD2. The length of the CDR3 is 19 residues. Germline trimming cut 0 bases from V and 1 base from J; bases unmatched to any gene: 10. Germline-derived CDR1 and CDR2 are LGHNA and YNFKEQ. CDR3 in DNA: TGTGCCAGCAGCCAAGATGCGGGCGGGAGGGCCGGTTCCTACAATGAGCAGTTCTTC. This codes for CASSQDAGGRAGSYNEQFF.

This chain connects TRBV7-9 to TRBJ2-4; D is uncertain. The germline V gene has CDR1 SEHNR and CDR2 FQNEAQ (reference sequence). V lost 5 bases and J 0 bases, leaving 5 bases between the germline ends. The CDR3 covers 13 residues. This chain's CDR3 is CASSRQAKNIQYF. In DNA form, the CDR3 reads TGTGCCAGCAGCCGACAAGCCAAAAACATTCAGTACTTC.

The CDR3 loop is CAWSLQTGGYTF. The CDR3 nucleotides are TGTGCCTGGAGCCTACAGACCGGTGGCTACACCTTC. V usage is TRBV30 and J usage is TRBJ1-2, with D unclear. CDR3 length: 12 residues. CDR1 GTSNPN and CDR2 SVGIG come from the germline V gene (reference sequence). The V and J ends lost 3 bases and 7 bases respectively, with 12 bases between them.

The chain recombines TRBV7-9 with TRBJ1-4; no clear D gene. Trimming removed 4 bases at V and 2 bases at J, with 11 bases between. Germline CDR1 reads SEHNR; CDR2 reads FQNEAQ (reference sequence). This CDR3 has 15 amino acids. CDR3 residues: CASSYLGETNEKLFF. The CDR3 region has the DNA TGTGCCAGCAGCTACCTTGGGGAGACTAATGAAAAACTGTTTTTT. Together with reference TRBV7-9 and TRBJ1-4, the CDR3 gives the full variable domain: DTGVSQNPRHKITKRGQNVTFRCDPISEHNRLYWYRQTLGQGPEFLTYFQNEAQLEKSRLLSDRFSAERPKGSFSTLEIQRTEQGDSAMYLCASSYLGETNEKLFFGSGTQLSVL.

The chain combines TRBV19 with TRBJ1-2; D remains ambiguous. This CDR3 is built from 14 residues. V was shortened by 3 bases and J by 4 bases, with 12 bases between the two germline ends. CDR1 and CDR2 (germline): LNHDA, SQIVND (reference sequence). Written as DNA, the CDR3 is TGTGCCAGTAGTATGAGGGCCGAGGGCTATGGCTACACCTTC. Its protein product is CASSMRAEGYGYTF.

V is TRBV4-3 and J is TRBJ1-2, with 10 nucleotides matching TRBD1. CDR3 length equals 16 residues. The V gene's germline CDR1 is LGHNA and CDR2 YSLEER. The V gene end was trimmed by 1 base and the J gene end by 4 bases; junction bases not matched to a gene: 6. The CDR3 spells CASSQAAGTGVYGYTF. The CDR3 DNA follows: TGCGCCAGCAGCCAAGCCGCCGGGACAGGGGTCTATGGCTACACCTTC.

The chain uses TRBV11-2 and TRBJ1-2, with 12 bases fitting TRBD1. Germline V gene data show CDR1 as SGHAT and CDR2 as FQNNGV. Germline trimming cut 4 bases from V and 8 bases from J; bases unmatched to any gene: 2. The CDR3 contains 13 residues. The CDR3 nucleotides are TGTGCCAGCAGCTGGGACAGGGGGCTCGGCTACACCTTC. Its translation is CASSWDRGLGYTF. The whole variable domain, filled in from reference TRBV11-2 and TRBJ1-2, reads EAGVAQSPRYKIIEKRQSVAFWCNPISGHATLYWYQQILGQGPKLLIQFQNNGVVDDSQLPKDRFSAERLKGVDSTLKIQPAKLEDSAVYLCASSWDRGLGYTFGSGTRLTVV.

The CDR3 reads CSVGDSWGTEAFF. CDR3 in DNA: TGCAGCGTGGGGGACTCCTGGGGCACTGAAGCTTTCTTT. The chain combines TRBV29-1 with TRBJ1-1, with D perhaps matching TRBD1 (5 bases). The CDR3 has 13 amino acids. Germline values: CDR1 SQVTM, CDR2 ANQGSEA. Trimming stripped 6 bases from V and 4 bases from J, with 15 bases between.

The genes are TRBV29-1 and TRBJ1-2, with D perhaps matching TRBD1 (6 bases). The CDR3 contains 13 residues. Trimming removed 6 bases from V and 4 bases from J, with 15 bases in between. Germline-derived CDR1 and CDR2 are SQVTM and ANQGSEA. In nucleotides, the CDR3 is TGCAGCGTCGCCCAGGACAGTAGCTATGGCTACACCTTC. This codes for CSVAQDSSYGYTF.

This clone has a single count. J is TRBJ1-6 and V is TRBV30; TRBD1 matches at 7 bases. Losses at the gene ends were 3 bases for V and 4 bases for J; bases not matched to a gene: 3. The germline CDR1 and CDR2 sequences are GTSNPN and SVGIG (reference sequence). CDR3 size: 14 residues. The chain's CDR3 is CAWRRTGYNSPLHF. The CDR3 coding sequence is TGTGCCTGGAGGCGGACAGGATATAATTCACCCCTCCACTTT.

The chain links TRBV27 to TRBJ1-2; TRBD1 aligns across 9 bases. J was trimmed by 6 bases and V by 4 bases; bases with no gene match: 6. CDR1 is MNHEY and CDR2 is SMNVEV in the germline V gene (reference sequence). This CDR3 contains 14 residues. DNA of the CDR3: TGTGCCAGCAGTTCTAGACAGGGGGTCGATGGCTACACCTTC. This gives the protein CASSSRQGVDGYTF.

This clone was observed a single time. The chain is built from TRBV2 and TRBJ1-5; D may be TRBD1 (6 bases). Germline CDR1 reads SNHLY; CDR2 reads FYNNEI. Trimming stripped 8 bases from V and 5 bases from J, with 13 bases between. The CDR3 extends over 13 amino acids. The CDR3 loop is CASGGAGYQPQHF. The CDR3, as DNA: TGTGCCAGCGGGGGGGCAGGATATCAGCCCCAGCATTTT.

The genes are TRBV24-1 and TRBJ2-3, with 8 positions matching TRBD1. The V and J ends lost 5 bases and 3 bases, in that order; junction bases with no gene match: 6. Germline lookup yields CDR1 KGHDR and CDR2 SFDVKD. The CDR3 is made up of 15 amino acids. The CDR3 coding sequence is TGTGCCACCAGTGTAGCAGGGGGCGTGACAGATACGCAGTATTTT. Translating gives CATSVAGGVTDTQYF.

The chain is built from TRBV24-1 and TRBJ2-1; no firm D call. V was clipped by 1 base and J by 7 bases, with 13 bases between them. This CDR3 is built from 15 residues. CDR1 is KGHDR, CDR2 SFDVKD, per germline. CDR3 amino acids: CATSDFSLQANEQFF. CDR3 sequence (DNA): TGTGCCACCAGTGATTTTTCGCTGCAAGCGAATGAGCAGTTCTTC.

The V and J genes are TRBV5-1 and TRBJ1-2, with a weak D call TRBD1 (6 bases). The V end lost 9 bases, the J end lost 1 base, and 13 bases lay between the germline ends. Germline V gene sequence: CDR1 SGHRS, CDR2 YFSETQ. This CDR3 is built from 13 residues. The CDR3 region is CATRQELNYGYTF. CDR3 bases: TGCGCCACCCGACAGGAGCTTAACTATGGCTACACCTTC.

Concerning this clone: A clone one base away is much larger, so this may be a read error. The chain is built from TRBV7-3 and TRBJ1-1; 9 nucleotides align to TRBD1. The CDR3 has 14 residues. The trim removed 3 bases at V and 4 bases at J, leaving 3 bases unmatched. Germline assignment: CDR1 SGHTA and CDR2 FQGTGA. The CDR3: CASSFGQGSTEAFF. For the CDR3, the DNA is TGTGCCAGCAGCTTTGGACAGGGGAGCACTGAAGCTTTCTTT.

The genes are TRBV9 and TRBJ2-3; TRBD2 aligns across 7 bases. With 4 bases clipped from V and 0 bases from J, the junction kept 5 bases outside the gene matches. The CDR3 loop spans 15 amino acids. Germline CDR1 is SGDLS and CDR2 is YYNGEE. The CDR3 here is CASSPGRVSTDTQYF. CDR3 DNA: TGTGCCAGCAGCCCGGGGAGGGTAAGCACAGATACGCAGTATTTT.

J is TRBJ2-5 and V is TRBV6-5; tentative D call: TRBD1 (6 bases). CDR1 is MNHEY, CDR2 SVGAGI, per germline. CDR3 size: 13 residues. With 9 bases removed from V and 3 bases from J, the gap between germline ends came to 14 bases. CDR3 DNA sequence: TGTGCCAGTCTCCGGGACACTAAAGAGACCCAGTACTTC. Residues: CASLRDTKETQYF.

The J gene is TRBJ2-5, the V gene TRBV7-3; D is unclear. The CDR3 is 14 residues long. Trimming left V 5 bases short and J 7 bases short, with 17 bases between. The germline V gene has CDR1 SGHTA and CDR2 FQGTGA. In nucleotides, the CDR3 is TGTGCCAGCAGCGTCGACAATCTCCTGGGGACCCAGTACTTC. Its protein product is CASSVDNLLGTQYF.

The CDR3 sequence is CASSLENRPYGYTF. CDR3 DNA: TGTGCCAGCAGCTTAGAGAACAGGCCTTATGGCTACACCTTC. The V and J genes are TRBV7-9 and TRBJ1-2; D is possibly TRBD1 (5 bases). Trimming took off 1 base at V and 5 bases at J, with 11 bases between the two ends. Germline V gene data show CDR1 as SEHNR and CDR2 as FQNEAQ (reference sequence). The CDR3 runs to 14 residues. The full variable domain, in which reference TRBV7-9 and TRBJ1-2 provide the parts outside the CDR3, is DTGVSQNPRHKITKRGQNVTFRCDPISEHNRLYWYRQTLGQGPEFLTYFQNEAQLEKSRLLSDRFSAERPKGSFSTLEIQRTEQGDSAMYLCASSLENRPYGYTFGSGTRLTVV.

Of note for this clone: The same CDR3 arises from other DNA sequences in this sample as well. This chain links TRBV6-1 with TRBJ1-1, with unresolved D. The CDR3 is 13 amino acids. Trimming shortened V by 2 bases and J by 3 bases, and 7 bases separated the two germline ends. Germline lookup yields CDR1 MNHNS and CDR2 SASEGT. CDR3 sequence: CASSETGYTEAFF. In nucleotides, the CDR3 is TGTGCCAGCAGTGAAACGGGGTACACTGAAGCTTTCTTT.